Listed below are T cell receptor beta chains from one sample, sequenced in a study of cytotoxic CD8 clonotypes in ibrutinib-treated CLL. Measured with immunoSEQ multiplex PCR; TCRdb has only the in-frame clones, and not every one. The sample includes approximately 200,000 clones, 55% to 85% seen only once; the top ten take 10% to 15%. The specimen was PBMCs, collected after 24 months of ibrutinib treatment. These receptors all stem from a human donor with chronic lymphocytic leukemia. Each CDR3 is given with its conserved first and last residue. Each record gives: V gene, D gene, J gene, CDR3 DNA, CDR3 protein. The D gene is left open where the match is weak.

TRBV4-2	.	TRBJ2-7	TGTGCCAGCAGCCAAGATTTGGGAACGTGGGGGTCCGAGCAGTACTTC	CASSQDLGTWGSEQYF
TRBV6-6	.	TRBJ1-2	TGTGCCAGCGGGAGGGGAGGGGCTAACTATGGCTACACCTTC	CASGRGGANYGYTF
TRBV19	TRBD2	TRBJ2-3	TGTGCCAGTACCTGGGGGCTAGCGGGAGGAGATACGCAGTATTTT	CASTWGLAGGDTQYF
TRBV18	TRBD2	TRBJ2-1	TGTGCCAGCTCACCTACCGGGACTAGCGGTGAGCAGTTCTTC	CASSPTGTSGEQFF
TRBV9	.	TRBJ2-2	TGTGCCAGCAGCGCGACAGGAGAATCCGGGGAGCTGTTTTTT	CASSATGESGELFF
TRBV10-3	TRBD2	TRBJ2-7	TGTGCCATCAGTGAGCTTAAGCGGGGCTCCTACGAGCAGTACTTC	CAISELKRGSYEQYF
TRBV18	TRBD1	TRBJ1-1	TGTGCCAGCTCAGAAGACAGGGGCTCTGAAGCTTTCTTT	CASSEDRGSEAFF
TRBV5-6	.	TRBJ1-3	TGTGCCAGCAGCTTCCTTGAGGGGCAGACAGGAAACACCATATATTTT	CASSFLEGQTGNTIYF
TRBV30	.	TRBJ2-7	TGTGCCTGGAGTGTAACAAGTGGCGGAGGGGACGAGCAGTACTTC	CAWSVTSGGGDEQYF
TRBV7-6	.	TRBJ2-3	TGTGCTAGCAGCCTGGGGACTCAGCAGTATTTT	CASSLGTQQYF
TRBV6-5	TRBD1	TRBJ1-1	TGTGCCAGCAGGTACGGGGACAGGGGGAACACTGAAGCTTTCTTT	CASRYGDRGNTEAFF
TRBV4-3	.	TRBJ1-5	TGCGCCAGCAGCCAAGTTCGCAATCAGCCCCAGCATTTT	CASSQVRNQPQHF
TRBV9	.	TRBJ1-1	TGTGCCAGCAGCCATTGGGAGGGCGGAGGGAACACTGAAGCTTTCTTT	CASSHWEGGGNTEAFF